This is a list of T cell receptor beta chains from one sample in a study of shared clonotypes between healthy human individuals. Sequencing was performed with immunoSEQ multiplex PCR; in TCRdb, only in-frame clones are kept and a portion is missing. The table shows hundreds of thousands of clones, with just over 90% occurring only once. What was sequenced was naive CD8+ T cells sorted from blood. These receptors were obtained from a man in his thirties or forties in good health. The CDR3 runs from the conserved cysteine through the conserved F or W. The D gene is left open where the match is weak. Size tells how often a clone was seen (once, few, many) or the class of an expanded clone, and some rows leave it out.

V,size,J,D,CDR3,DNA
TRBV7-9,.,TRBJ1-2,.,CASSLGTNYGYTF,TGTGCCAGCAGCCTTGGTACTAACTATGGCTACACCTTC
TRBV7-9,.,TRBJ2-1,.,CASSPPLGDRYNEQFF,TGTGCCAGCAGCCCCCCTCTTGGCGACCGCTACAATGAGCAGTTCTTC
TRBV11-2,.,TRBJ2-1,.,CASSYQLPPPYNEQFF,TGTGCCAGCAGCTACCAACTTCCGCCCCCATACAATGAGCAGTTCTTC
TRBV30,.,TRBJ2-7,TRBD1,CAWSVEGTGTYEQYF,TGTGCCTGGAGTGTAGAGGGGACAGGGACCTACGAGCAGTACTTC
TRBV4-1,.,TRBJ2-2,.,CASSQDSQYSINTGELFF,TGCGCCAGCAGCCAAGATAGCCAATATTCCATTAACACCGGGGAGCTGTTTTTT
TRBV28,.,TRBJ2-7,TRBD2,CASSPHRTSGYEQYF,TGTGCCAGCAGTCCCCATCGGACTAGCGGCTACGAGCAGTACTTC
TRBV28,.,TRBJ2-1,.,CASSFRASGSYNEQFF,TGTGCCAGCAGTTTTCGGGCGTCTGGATCCTACAATGAGCAGTTCTTC
TRBV5-6,.,TRBJ1-4,.,CASSLSSDATNEKLFF,TGTGCCAGCAGCTTGTCTTCCGATGCAACTAATGAAAAACTGTTTTTT
TRBV27,.,TRBJ1-2,.,CASGGPLDLYGYTF,TGTGCCAGCGGAGGACCCTTGGACCTCTATGGCTACACCTTC
TRBV20-1,few,TRBJ2-7,.,CSARWGSEQYF,TGCAGTGCTAGATGGGGTTCCGAGCAGTACTTC
TRBV5-1,.,TRBJ2-3,.,CASSLQGRTDTQYF,TGCGCCAGCAGCTTGCAGGGGCGGACAGATACGCAGTATTTT
TRBV11-2,.,TRBJ2-5,.,CASSLESVQETQYF,TGTGCCAGCAGCTTAGAAAGTGTACAAGAGACCCAGTACTTC
TRBV16,.,TRBJ1-2,.,CASSQSKGLYGYTF,TGTGCCAGCAGCCAATCGAAGGGCCTCTATGGCTACACCTTC
TRBV27,.,TRBJ1-1,.,CASSWYRDTEAFF,TGTGCCAGCAGTTGGTACAGGGACACTGAAGCTTTCTTT
TRBV27,.,TRBJ1-1,TRBD1,CASSLAGGLNPEAFF,TGTGCCAGCAGTTTAGCAGGGGGCCTTAACCCTGAAGCTTTCTTT
TRBV7-6,.,TRBJ2-7,.,CASSYDRRSGSYEQYF,TGTGCCAGCAGCTACGACCGGCGGTCCGGCTCCTACGAGCAGTACTTC
TRBV11-2,.,TRBJ2-2,TRBD2,CASSPGLAGVNTGELFF,TGTGCCAGCAGCCCGGGACTAGCGGGAGTCAACACCGGGGAGCTGTTTTTT
TRBV29-1,once,TRBJ2-2,.,CSVGPGGGELFF,TGCAGCGTGGGACCCGGAGGCGGGGAGCTGTTTTTT
TRBV5-6,.,TRBJ2-7,TRBD1,CASGTGGADEQYF,TGTGCCAGCGGAACAGGGGGCGCGGACGAGCAGTACTTC
TRBV30,.,TRBJ2-4,TRBD2,CAWLPKDWHPLGGRGGTAKNIQYF,TGTGCCTGGCTTCCCAAAGACTGGCACCCTTTAGGCGGGAGAGGCGGTACGGCCAAAAACATTCAGTACTTC
TRBV29-1,once,TRBJ2-1,TRBD1,CSVEGLGQGSNEQFF,TGCAGCGTTGAAGGCTTGGGACAGGGCTCCAATGAGCAGTTCTTC
TRBV28,.,TRBJ2-7,.,CASSFHRDRLTYEQYF,TGTGCCAGCAGTTTTCACCGGGACCGACTAACCTACGAGCAGTACTTC
TRBV10-3,.,TRBJ2-7,TRBD1,CAISEYGTGSYEQYF,TGTGCCATCAGTGAGTATGGGACAGGGTCCTACGAGCAGTACTTC
TRBV2,.,TRBJ1-1,TRBD1,CASSGQGNTEAFF,TGTGCCAGCAGTGGACAGGGGAACACTGAAGCTTTCTTT
TRBV27,.,TRBJ2-7,.,CASSLSYSSEQYF,TGTGCCAGCAGTTTATCCTATAGCAGTGAACAGTACTTC
TRBV10-2,.,TRBJ2-7,.,CASNPRADEQYF,TGCGCCAGCAATCCCCGAGCGGATGAGCAGTACTTC
TRBV7-9,.,TRBJ2-7,TRBD1,CASSSTETGGEWKSYEQYF,TGTGCCAGCAGCTCAACAGAGACAGGGGGCGAATGGAAGTCCTACGAGCAGTACTTC
TRBV19,.,TRBJ1-5,.,CATAPGSQPQHF,TGTGCCACCGCCCCAGGAAGCCAGCCCCAGCATTTT
TRBV11-2,.,TRBJ2-7,.,CASSLDSWEAYEQYF,TGTGCCAGCAGCTTAGATTCGTGGGAGGCCTACGAGCAGTACTTC
TRBV7-6,.,TRBJ2-3,TRBD2,CASSFGTSGTDTQYF,TGTGCCAGCAGCTTCGGGACTAGCGGTACAGATACGCAGTATTTT
TRBV2,.,TRBJ1-1,TRBD1,CASRDDRGGEAFF,TGTGCCAGCAGAGACGACAGGGGAGGTGAAGCTTTCTTT
TRBV14,.,TRBJ2-2,.,CASSRGRVDTGELFF,TGTGCCAGCAGCCGCGGAAGGGTTGACACCGGGGAGCTGTTTTTT